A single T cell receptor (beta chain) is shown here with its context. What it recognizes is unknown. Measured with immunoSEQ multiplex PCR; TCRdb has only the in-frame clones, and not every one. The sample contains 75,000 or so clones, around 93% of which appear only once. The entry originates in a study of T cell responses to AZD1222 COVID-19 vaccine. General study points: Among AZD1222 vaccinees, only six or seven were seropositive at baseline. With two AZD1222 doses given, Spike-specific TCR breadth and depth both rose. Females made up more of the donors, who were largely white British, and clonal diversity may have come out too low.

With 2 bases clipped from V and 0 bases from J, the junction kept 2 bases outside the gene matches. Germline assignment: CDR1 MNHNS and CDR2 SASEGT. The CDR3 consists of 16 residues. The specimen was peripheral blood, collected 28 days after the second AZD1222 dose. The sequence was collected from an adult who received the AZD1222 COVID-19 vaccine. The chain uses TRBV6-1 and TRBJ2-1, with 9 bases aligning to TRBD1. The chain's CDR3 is CASSESTGGSYNEQFF. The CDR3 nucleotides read TGTGCCAGCAGTGAATCGACAGGGGGCTCCTACAATGAGCAGTTCTTC.